These 6 T cell receptor beta chains came from one sample sequenced in a study of T cell repertoires in cytomegalovirus infection. Their antigens are not known. TCRdb ran MiXCR on the reads and lists one entry per CDR3 protein. The repertoire holds around 770,000 distinct CDR3 sequences, with about 28% as singletons. The specimen comprised cultured CD8+ T cells from PBMCs, sampled from culture after CMV antigen stimulation. The receptors were sampled from a human donor in good health (CMV status not recorded). Some clones in this sample may be carry-over from other donors' samples.

V gene TRBV4-3 combines with J gene TRBJ2-7; unclear D gene. Trimming cost V 0 bases and J 4 bases, with 7 bases left between them. The CDR3 length is 13 residues. Germline loops: CDR1 LGHNA, CDR2 YSLEER. CDR3 sequence (DNA): TGCGCCAGCAGCCAAGAGGGTAGTTACGAGCAGTACGTC. Translation: CASSQEGSYEQYV.

The chain links TRBV6-1 to TRBJ2-1, with TRBD1 identical over 8 bases. The germline CDR1 and CDR2 sequences are MNHNS and SASEGT. The CDR3 totals 17 residues. Trimming took 5 bases from V and 4 from J; bases not matched to a gene: 13. This CDR3 reads CASSPSAGQGPYNEQFF. As DNA, the CDR3 is TGTGCCAGCAGTCCCTCCGCCGGACAGGGACCTTACAATGAGCAGTTCTTC.

This sequence joins TRBV6-6 and TRBJ1-4, with TRBD1 identical over 7 bases. CDR3 length: 14 amino acids. Germline lookup yields CDR1 MNHNY and CDR2 SVGAGI (reference sequence). Trimming cost V 6 bases and J 5 bases; bases outside gene matches: 6. The CDR3 DNA is TGTGCCAGCAGCCACGACAGGGAAAATGAAAAACTGTTTTTT. Translating gives CASSHDRENEKLFF.

This chain joins TRBV7-9 and TRBJ1-5, with D hard to call. The V gene lost 2 bases and the J gene lost 5 bases, with 13 bases spanning the gap. The CDR3 has 15 residues. Germline-derived CDR1 and CDR2 are SEHNR and FQNEAQ (reference sequence). CDR3 region: CASSLYGLSDQPQHF. As DNA, the CDR3 is TGTGCCAGCAGCTTATATGGTCTTTCTGATCAGCCCCAGCATTTT. Complete variable domain (other parts from reference TRBV7-9 and TRBJ1-5): DTGVSQNPRHKITKRGQNVTFRCDPISEHNRLYWYRQTLGQGPEFLTYFQNEAQLEKSRLLSDRFSAERPKGSFSTLEIQRTEQGDSAMYLCASSLYGLSDQPQHFGDGTRLSIL.

The chain employs TRBV6-5 and TRBJ1-1; D might be TRBD1 (6 bases). V was shortened by 6 bases and J by 3 bases, with 11 bases between the two germline ends. Germline loops: CDR1 MNHEY, CDR2 SVGAGI. This CDR3 comprises 13 residues. Here the CDR3 DNA reads TGTGCCAGCAGCCAGTCAGGGGACACTGAAGCTTTCTTT. Translated: CASSQSGDTEAFF.

This clonotype showed up just a few times. The rearrangement uses TRBV7-9 and TRBJ1-2, with a possible D match to TRBD1 (5 bases). The length of the CDR3 is 13 residues. Germline CDR1 SEHNR, CDR2 FQNEAQ (reference sequence). Trimming stripped 7 bases from V and 4 bases from J, with 13 bases between. In DNA, the CDR3 is TGTGCCAGCATCCTTGACAGCGGCTATGGCTACACCTTC. Translated: CASILDSGYGYTF.